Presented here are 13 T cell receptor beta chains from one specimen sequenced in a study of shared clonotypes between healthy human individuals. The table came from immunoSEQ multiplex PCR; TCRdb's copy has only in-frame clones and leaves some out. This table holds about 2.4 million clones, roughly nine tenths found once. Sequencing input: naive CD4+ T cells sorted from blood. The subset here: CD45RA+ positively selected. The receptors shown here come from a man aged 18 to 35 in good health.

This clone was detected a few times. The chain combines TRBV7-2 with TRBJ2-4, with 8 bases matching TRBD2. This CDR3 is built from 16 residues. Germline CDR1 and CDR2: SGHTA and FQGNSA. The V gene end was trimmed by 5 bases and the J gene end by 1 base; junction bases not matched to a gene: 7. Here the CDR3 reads CASSESSGVAKNIQYF. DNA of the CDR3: TGTGCCAGCAGCGAAAGTAGCGGGGTGGCCAAAAACATTCAGTACTTC.

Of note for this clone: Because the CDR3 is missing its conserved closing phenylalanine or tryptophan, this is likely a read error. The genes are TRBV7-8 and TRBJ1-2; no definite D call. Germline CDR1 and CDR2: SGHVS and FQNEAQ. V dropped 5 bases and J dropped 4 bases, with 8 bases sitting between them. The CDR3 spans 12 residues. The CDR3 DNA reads TGTGCCAGCAGCCCCCCCACCTATGGCTACACCTCC. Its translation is CASSPPTYGYTS.

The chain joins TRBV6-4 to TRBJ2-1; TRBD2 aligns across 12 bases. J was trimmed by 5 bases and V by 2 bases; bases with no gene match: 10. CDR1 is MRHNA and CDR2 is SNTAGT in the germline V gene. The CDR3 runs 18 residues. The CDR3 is CASSDGFGLAGNHNEQFF. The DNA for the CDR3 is TGTGCCAGCAGTGACGGTTTCGGACTAGCGGGAAATCACAATGAGCAGTTCTTC.

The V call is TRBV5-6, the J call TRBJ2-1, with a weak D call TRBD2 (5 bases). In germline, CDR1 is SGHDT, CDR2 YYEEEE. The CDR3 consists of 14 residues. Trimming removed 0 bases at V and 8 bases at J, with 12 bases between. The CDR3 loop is CASSLGGEGYEQFF. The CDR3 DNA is TGTGCCAGCAGCTTGGGGGGAGAAGGGTATGAGCAGTTCTTC.

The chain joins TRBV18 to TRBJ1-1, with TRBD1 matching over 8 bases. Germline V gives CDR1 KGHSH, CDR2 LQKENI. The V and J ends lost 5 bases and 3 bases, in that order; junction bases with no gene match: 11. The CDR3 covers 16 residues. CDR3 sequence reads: CASSTGQGMGYTEAFF. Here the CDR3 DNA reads TGTGCCAGCTCAACCGGACAGGGAATGGGGTACACTGAAGCTTTCTTT.

Here the CDR3 reads CASSLVDGAARTQYF. The CDR3 DNA sequence: TGTGCCAGCAGCCTCGTGGACGGGGCCGCTCGGACCCAGTACTTC. The chain uses TRBV2 and TRBJ2-5; D tentatively fits TRBD1 or TRBD2 (5 bases each). Trimming pared 6 bases from V and 7 bases from J, leaving 21 bases between. The CDR3 spans 15 residues. Germline lookup yields CDR1 SNHLY and CDR2 FYNNEI.

CDR3 residues: CASSPIEAGANVLTF. The CDR3 DNA follows: TGTGCCAGCTCACCAATTGAAGCCGGGGCCAACGTCCTGACTTTC. The chain links TRBV18 to TRBJ2-6; D remains unclear. Deletions cut 2 bases from V and 4 bases from J, with 9 bases between. Germline CDR1 and CDR2: KGHSH and LQKENI. The CDR3 consists of 15 residues.

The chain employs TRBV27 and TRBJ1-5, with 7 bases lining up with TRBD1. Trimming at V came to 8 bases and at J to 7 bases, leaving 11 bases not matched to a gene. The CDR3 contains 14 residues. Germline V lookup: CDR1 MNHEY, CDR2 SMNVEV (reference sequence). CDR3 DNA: TGTGCCAGCCAAGGGACAGCCAACGGCCAGCCCCAGCATTTT. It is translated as CASQGTANGQPQHF.

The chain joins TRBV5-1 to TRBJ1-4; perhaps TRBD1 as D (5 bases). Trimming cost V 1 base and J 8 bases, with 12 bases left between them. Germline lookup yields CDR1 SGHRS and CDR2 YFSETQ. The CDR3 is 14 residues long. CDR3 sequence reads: CASSLRGVGEKLFF. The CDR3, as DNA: TGCGCCAGCAGCTTGAGGGGTGTTGGCGAAAAACTGTTTTTT.

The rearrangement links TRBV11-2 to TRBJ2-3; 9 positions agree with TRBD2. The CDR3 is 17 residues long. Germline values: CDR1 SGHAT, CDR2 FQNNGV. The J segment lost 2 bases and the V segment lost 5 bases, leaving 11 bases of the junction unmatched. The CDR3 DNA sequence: TGTGCCAGCAGCCTCCCCGTAGCGGGAGCCTACACAGATACGCAGTATTTT. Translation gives CASSLPVAGAYTDTQYF.

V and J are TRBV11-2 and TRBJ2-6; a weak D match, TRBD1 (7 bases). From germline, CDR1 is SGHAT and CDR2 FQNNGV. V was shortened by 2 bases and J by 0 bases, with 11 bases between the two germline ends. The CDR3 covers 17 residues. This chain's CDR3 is CASSLQGGYSGANVLTF. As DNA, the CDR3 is TGTGCCAGCAGCTTACAGGGGGGTTACTCTGGGGCCAACGTCCTGACTTTC.

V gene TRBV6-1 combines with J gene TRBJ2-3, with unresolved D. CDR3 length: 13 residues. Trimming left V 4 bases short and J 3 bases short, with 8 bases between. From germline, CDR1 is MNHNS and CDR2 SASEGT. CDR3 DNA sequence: TGTGCCAGCAGTGTAGCCGGTACAGATACGCAGTATTTT. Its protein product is CASSVAGTDTQYF.

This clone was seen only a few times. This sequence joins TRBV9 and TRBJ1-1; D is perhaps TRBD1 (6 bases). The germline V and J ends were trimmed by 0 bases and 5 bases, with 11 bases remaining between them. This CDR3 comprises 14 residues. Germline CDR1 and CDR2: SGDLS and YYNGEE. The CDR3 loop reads CASSVAGGWTEAFF. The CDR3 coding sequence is TGTGCCAGCAGCGTAGCTGGGGGCTGGACTGAAGCTTTCTTT.